Shown below are 29 T cell receptor beta chains from a single sample sequenced in a study of blood T cell repertoires in COVID-19. Profiling relied on immunoSEQ multiplex PCR, and the TCRdb table lists in-frame clones only, not all of them. The repertoire includes some 250,000 clones, less than 90% of them detected once, and 12% sits in the top ten. The sequencing input was peripheral blood. All receptors derive from a woman aged 30 to 39 with COVID-19, enrolled during active disease.

The rearrangement uses TRBV3-1 (or the pseudogene TRBV3-2) and TRBJ1-2; D remains ambiguous. Germline CDR1 is LGHDT and CDR2 is YNNKEL (reference sequence). Trimming took off 0 bases at V and 1 base at J, with 9 bases between the two ends. CDR3 length: 15 amino acids. In nucleotides, the CDR3 is TGTGCCAGCAGCCAAGACTGGGCCTTTAACTATGGCTACACCTTC. Translating gives CASSQDWAFNYGYTF.

The J gene is TRBJ1-3, the V gene TRBV18; a weak D match, TRBD1 (5 bases). Trimming left V 3 bases short and J 4 bases short, with 13 bases between. From germline, CDR1 is KGHSH and CDR2 LQKENI. The CDR3 is 15 residues long. CDR3 protein: CASSPRGVYGNTIYF. Written as DNA, the CDR3 is TGTGCCAGCTCACCGCGGGGGGTCTACGGAAACACCATATATTTT.

The genes are TRBV5-5 and TRBJ1-6; 9 bases align to TRBD1. V lost 0 bases to trimming and J lost 10 bases; unmatched junction nucleotides: 14. The CDR3 loop spans 18 amino acids. Per germline, CDR1 SGHKS and CDR2 YYEKEE (reference sequence). The CDR3 nucleotides read TGTGCCAGCAGCTTGGTTAGAAACAGGGGGCGATCCGGGTCACCCCTCCACTTT. Its translation: CASSLVRNRGRSGSPLHF.

This rearrangement joins TRBV7-9 to TRBJ2-5; D is perhaps TRBD1 (5 bases). Deletions cut 1 base from V and 5 bases from J, with 14 bases between. The germline gives CDR1 SEHNR, CDR2 FQNEAQ (reference sequence). CDR3 length: 15 amino acids. This CDR3 reads CASSLGDGKGETQYF. For the CDR3, the DNA is TGTGCCAGCAGCTTAGGGGATGGAAAGGGGGAGACCCAGTACTTC.

The chain links TRBV29-1 to TRBJ2-3; perhaps TRBD2 as D (6 bases). Deletions cut 6 bases from V and 2 bases from J, with 12 bases between. From germline, CDR1 is SQVTM and CDR2 ANQGSEA. The CDR3 loop spans 13 amino acids. The CDR3 DNA is TGCAGCGTAGCCGGGACTCTCACAGATACGCAGTATTTT. It translates to CSVAGTLTDTQYF.

This chain joins TRBV2 and TRBJ1-3; tentative D call: TRBD1 (6 bases). The germline V gene has CDR1 SNHLY and CDR2 FYNNEI. V was shortened by 6 bases and J by 4 bases, with 10 bases between the two germline ends. CDR3 length: 13 amino acids. CDR3 sequence reads: CASRGTFGNTIYF. CDR3 DNA sequence: TGTGCCAGCAGGGGGACATTCGGAAACACCATATATTTT.

Only one count was recorded for this clone. The chain couples TRBV15 to TRBJ2-5, with TRBD1 matching 9 bases. CDR3 length: 17 amino acids. The germline CDR1 and CDR2 sequences are LNHNV and YYDKDF (reference sequence). The junction had 5 bases not matched to a gene; V was cut back by 0 bases and J by 0 bases. CDR3 sequence: CATSRDGTGQYQETQYF. The CDR3 region has the DNA TGTGCCACCAGCAGAGATGGGACAGGGCAATACCAAGAGACCCAGTACTTC.

This clone was counted between two and nine times. This chain joins TRBV9 and TRBJ1-2; perhaps TRBD1 as D (5 bases). Germline V gene sequence: CDR1 SGDLS, CDR2 YYNGEE. The CDR3 runs 17 residues. The germline V and J ends were trimmed by 4 bases and 5 bases, with 24 bases remaining between them. CDR3 residues: CASSPRGGGESRYGYTF. The DNA of the CDR3 is TGTGCCAGCAGCCCCCGAGGCGGGGGAGAGTCGCGTTATGGCTACACCTTC. The whole variable domain, filled in from reference TRBV9 and TRBJ1-2, reads DSGVTQTPKHLITATGQRVTLRCSPRSGDLSVYWYQQSLDQGLQFLIQYYNGEERAKGNILERFSAQQFPDLHSELNLSSLELGDSALYFCASSPRGGGESRYGYTFGSGTRLTVV.

J is TRBJ1-1 and V is TRBV6-5, with 11 bases matching TRBD1. Germline V CDR1 and CDR2: MNHEY, SVGAGI. This CDR3 is built from 15 residues. The V and J ends lost 6 bases and 5 bases, in that order; junction bases with no gene match: 8. The CDR3 nucleotides are TGTGCCAGCAGCCAGGACAGGGGGCGTCGGACTGAAGCTTTCTTT. Protein sequence: CASSQDRGRRTEAFF.

The V call is TRBV28, the J call TRBJ1-6; 11 bases match TRBD1. The CDR3 consists of 15 residues. The germline V gene has CDR1 MDHEN and CDR2 SYDVKM. V shed 8 bases, J shed 10 bases, and the junction held 10 bases outside the gene matches. This CDR3 is CASCSGGTGGSPLHF. CDR3 sequence (DNA): TGTGCCAGCTGCTCGGGGGGGACAGGGGGATCACCCCTCCACTTT.

V and J are TRBV29-1 and TRBJ2-3, with 7 bases identical to TRBD1. Unmatched junction bases numbered 8, after V lost 7 bases and J lost 4 bases. From germline, CDR1 is SQVTM and CDR2 ANQGSEA. The CDR3 extends over 13 amino acids. The DNA of the CDR3 is TGCAGCGCAACTACAGGGGTCCCAGATACGCAGTATTTT. Translated: CSATTGVPDTQYF.

This clone has just a few counts. The chain recombines TRBV7-9 with TRBJ2-1; 10 bases match TRBD2. With V trimmed by 5 bases and J by 2 bases, 6 bases remained unmatched. The CDR3 runs 16 residues. Germline assignment: CDR1 SEHNR and CDR2 FQNEAQ (reference sequence). The CDR3 reads CASSPRTSGTYNEQFF. Written as DNA, the CDR3 is TGTGCCAGCAGCCCGCGGACTAGCGGAACCTACAATGAGCAGTTCTTC.

V is TRBV3-1 (or the pseudogene TRBV3-2) and J is TRBJ2-3; 10 bases are shared with TRBD2. Trimming removed 2 bases from V and 4 bases from J; junction bases left unmatched: 9. CDR3 length: 17 residues. Germline lookup yields CDR1 LGHDT and CDR2 YNNKEL (reference sequence). CDR3 coding DNA: TGTGCCAGCAGCCAACGCCGAGTAGCGGGGGGTGCAGATACGCAGTATTTT. As protein: CASSQRRVAGGADTQYF.

Only a few counts were recorded for this clone. The chain recombines TRBV3-1 (or the pseudogene TRBV3-2) with TRBJ1-2; 8 nucleotides line up with TRBD1. Germline lookup yields CDR1 LGHDT and CDR2 YNNKEL (reference sequence). V was pared by 1 base and J by 5 bases, with 12 bases of the junction left unmatched. This CDR3 comprises 17 residues. Written as DNA, the CDR3 is TGTGCCAGCAGCCAAGGCCGGAAGGACAGGGTAATTTATGGCTACACCTTC. Translating it yields CASSQGRKDRVIYGYTF.

This chain uses TRBV19 with TRBJ1-1, with 7 nucleotides matching TRBD1. V shed 3 bases and J 0 bases; nucleotides not matched to a gene: 7. This CDR3 has 16 amino acids. Germline V lookup: CDR1 LNHDA, CDR2 SQIVND (reference sequence). CDR3: CASSIPGTALNTEAFF. CDR3 DNA sequence: TGTGCCAGTAGTATTCCCGGGACAGCACTGAACACTGAAGCTTTCTTT.

The V and J genes are TRBV14 and TRBJ2-7, with 7 bases lining up with TRBD2. Germline CDR1 is SGHDN and CDR2 is FVKESK. V was pared by 1 base and J by 2 bases, with 2 bases of the junction left unmatched. This CDR3 region has 14 residues. The CDR3 spells CASSQAAGPYEQYF. Written as DNA, the CDR3 is TGTGCCAGCAGCCAAGCAGCGGGGCCCTACGAGCAGTACTTC. The whole variable domain, filled in from reference TRBV14 and TRBJ2-7, reads EAGVTQFPSHSVIEKGQTVTLRCDPISGHDNLYWYRRVMGKEIKFLLHFVKESKQDESGMPNNRFLAERTGGTYSTLKVQPAELEDSGVYFCASSQAAGPYEQYFGPGTRLTVT.

The gene calls are TRBV11-1 and TRBJ2-5, with D possibly TRBD2 on 6 matching bases. CDR1 is SGHAT and CDR2 is FQDESV in the germline V gene (reference sequence). V was clipped by 7 bases and J by 3 bases, with 12 bases between them. The CDR3 is 13 amino acids. This chain's CDR3 is CASTLSGEETQYF. CDR3 DNA: TGTGCCAGCACCCTCTCGGGGGAAGAGACCCAGTACTTC.

In this sample, this clone turned up a few times. The CDR3 loop reads CASSSWDRPQETQYF. CDR3 DNA: TGTGCCAGCAGTAGCTGGGACAGGCCCCAAGAGACCCAGTACTTC. The genes are TRBV6-6 and TRBJ2-5, with TRBD1 identical over 8 bases. The CDR3 has 15 amino acids. V trimming: 5 bases; J trimming: 1 base; junction bases outside the gene matches: 6. Germline loops: CDR1 MNHNY, CDR2 SVGAGI (reference sequence).

J is TRBJ2-1 and V is TRBV3-1 (or the pseudogene TRBV3-2); D perhaps matches TRBD2 (5 bases). CDR1 and CDR2 (germline): LGHDT, YNNKEL (reference sequence). This CDR3 has 13 residues. Between the trimmed V and J ends, which lost 4 bases and 4 bases, there was a span of 8 bases. The CDR3 here is CASSPPGYNEQFF. The CDR3 region has the DNA TGTGCCAGCAGCCCTCCGGGGTACAATGAGCAGTTCTTC.

The chain uses TRBV18 and TRBJ1-4; 10 nucleotides align to TRBD1. Germline CDR1 KGHSH, CDR2 LQKENI. The CDR3 has 15 residues. V shed 6 bases, J shed 10 bases, and the junction held 11 bases outside the gene matches. CDR3 coding DNA: TGTGCCAGCTCGCTCGACAGGGGGCCAGCTGGAAAACTGTTTTTT. Translation: CASSLDRGPAGKLFF. The whole variable domain, remainder taken from reference TRBV18 and TRBJ1-4, is NAGVMQNPRHLVRRRGQEARLRCSPMKGHSHVYWYRQLPEEGLKFMVYLQKENIIDESGMPKERFSAEFPKEGPSILRIQQVVRGDSAAYFCASSLDRGPAGKLFFGSGTQLSVL.

This clone was found once. This chain links TRBV2 with TRBJ2-1, with D maybe TRBD2 (6 bases). The ends were cut back, 6 bases at V and 2 bases at J, with 11 bases in the middle. This CDR3 spans 14 amino acids. The V gene's germline CDR1 is SNHLY and CDR2 FYNNEI. CDR3 residues: CASRGVAAYNEQFF. In DNA form, the CDR3 reads TGTGCCAGCAGAGGGGTAGCGGCCTACAATGAGCAGTTCTTC.

The chain couples TRBV11-2 to TRBJ2-1; 7 nucleotides match TRBD1. Germline loops: CDR1 SGHAT, CDR2 FQNNGV. V lost 4 bases and J lost 9; bases outside the gene matches: 9. CDR3 length: 14 residues. The CDR3 DNA reads TGTGCCAGCAGCTCGATATCAGGGGGTCCTGAGCAGTTCTTC. Translating it yields CASSSISGGPEQFF.

The genes are TRBV7-2 and TRBJ2-2; TRBD2 might be the D (6 bases). The CDR3 length is 16 residues. The germline V gene has CDR1 SGHTA and CDR2 FQGNSA. V was shortened by 5 bases and J by 5 bases, with 18 bases between the two germline ends. This chain's CDR3 is CASSEPAGSLTGELFF. The CDR3 coding sequence is TGTGCCAGCAGCGAACCGGCGGGGTCTTTAACCGGGGAGCTGTTTTTT.

The chain has TRBV4-1 and TRBJ2-1; D gene unclear. Germline CDR1 is MGHRA and CDR2 is YSYEKL. The CDR3 runs to 13 residues. V dropped 4 bases and J dropped 0 bases, with 4 bases sitting between them. This CDR3 reads CASSLSSYNEQFF. The DNA for the CDR3 is TGCGCCAGCAGCCTCTCCTCCTACAATGAGCAGTTCTTC.

This clone has just a few counts. This chain joins TRBV5-1 and TRBJ1-5, with D perhaps TRBD1 (5 bases). The CDR3 totals 14 residues. Deletions cut 3 bases from V and 2 bases from J, with 9 bases between. Germline CDR1 and CDR2: SGHRS and YFSETQ. The CDR3 spells CASSYQGGNQPQHF. As DNA, the CDR3 is TGCGCCAGCAGCTACCAGGGTGGCAATCAGCCCCAGCATTTT.

The V call is TRBV10-3, the J call TRBJ1-2; 7 bases agree with TRBD1. Germline V gene sequence: CDR1 ENHRY, CDR2 SYGVKD. V was pared by 10 bases and J by 8 bases, with 19 bases of the junction left unmatched. The CDR3 spans 15 residues. The CDR3 nucleotides are TGTGCCACCTCTTGGGACAGCACCCTTCGGCGGGGCTACACCTTC. Residues: CATSWDSTLRRGYTF.

The chain uses TRBV11-2 and TRBJ2-7; possible D gene TRBD1, 5 bases. Germline V CDR1 and CDR2: SGHAT, FQNNGV. Deletions cut 2 bases from V and 4 bases from J, with 9 bases between. The CDR3 has 13 amino acids. The CDR3 spells CASSLIDRYEQYF. As DNA, the CDR3 is TGTGCCAGCAGCTTAATCGACAGATACGAGCAGTACTTC.

The gene calls are TRBV18 and TRBJ1-2; D unresolved. V lost 4 bases to trimming and J lost 6 bases, with 9 bases between them. The CDR3 is 12 amino acids. Per germline, CDR1 KGHSH and CDR2 LQKENI. CDR3 sequence (DNA): TGTGCCAGCTCACGCGAGCGGGATGGCTACACCTTC. Residues: CASSRERDGYTF.

This clone has a single count. This chain joins TRBV6-4 and TRBJ1-4, with D unclear. V lost 5 bases to trimming and J lost 5 bases, with 15 bases between them. Germline V gene data show CDR1 as MRHNA and CDR2 as SNTAGT. This CDR3 comprises 15 residues. The chain's CDR3 is CASSRAPGLNEKLFF. As DNA, the CDR3 is TGTGCCAGCAGTCGGGCCCCGGGATTGAATGAAAAACTGTTTTTT.